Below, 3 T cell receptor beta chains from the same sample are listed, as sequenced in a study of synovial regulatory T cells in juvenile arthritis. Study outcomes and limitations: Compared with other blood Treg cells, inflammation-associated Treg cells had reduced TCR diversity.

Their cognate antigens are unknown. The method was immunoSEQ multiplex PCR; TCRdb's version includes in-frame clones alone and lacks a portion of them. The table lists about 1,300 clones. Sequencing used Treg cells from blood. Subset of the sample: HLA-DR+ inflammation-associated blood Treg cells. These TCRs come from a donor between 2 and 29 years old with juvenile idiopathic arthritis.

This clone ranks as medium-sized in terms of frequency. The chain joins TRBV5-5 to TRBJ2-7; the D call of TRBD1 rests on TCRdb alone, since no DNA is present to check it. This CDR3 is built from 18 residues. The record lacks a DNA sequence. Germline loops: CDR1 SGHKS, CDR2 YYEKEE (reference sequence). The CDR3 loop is CASSFSRFFRDSSYEQYF.

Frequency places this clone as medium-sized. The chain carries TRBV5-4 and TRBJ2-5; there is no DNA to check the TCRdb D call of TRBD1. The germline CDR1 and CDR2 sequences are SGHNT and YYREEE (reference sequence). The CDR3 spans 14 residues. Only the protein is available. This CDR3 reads CASSLGQGIETQYF.

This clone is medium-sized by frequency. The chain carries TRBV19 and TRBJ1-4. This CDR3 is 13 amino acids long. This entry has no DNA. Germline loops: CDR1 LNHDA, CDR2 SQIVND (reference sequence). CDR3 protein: CASRSPLTGKLFF. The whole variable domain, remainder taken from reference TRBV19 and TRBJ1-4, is DGGITQSPKYLFRKEGQNVTLSCEQNLNHDAMYWYRQDPGQGLRLIYYSQIVNDFQKGDIAEGYSVSREKKESFPLTVTSAQKNPTAFYLCASRSPLTGKLFFGSGTQLSVL.